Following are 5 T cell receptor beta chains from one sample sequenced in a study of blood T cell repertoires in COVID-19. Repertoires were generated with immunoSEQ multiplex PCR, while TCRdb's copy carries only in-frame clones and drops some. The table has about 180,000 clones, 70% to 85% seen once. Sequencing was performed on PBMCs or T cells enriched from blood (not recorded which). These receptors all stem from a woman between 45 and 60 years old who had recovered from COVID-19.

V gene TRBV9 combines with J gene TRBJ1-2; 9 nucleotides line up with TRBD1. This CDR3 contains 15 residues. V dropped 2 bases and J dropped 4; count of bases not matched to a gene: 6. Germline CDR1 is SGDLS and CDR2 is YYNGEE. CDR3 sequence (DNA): TGTGCCAGCAGCGTGGACGGACAGGGGAGCTATGGCTACACCTTC. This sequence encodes CASSVDGQGSYGYTF.

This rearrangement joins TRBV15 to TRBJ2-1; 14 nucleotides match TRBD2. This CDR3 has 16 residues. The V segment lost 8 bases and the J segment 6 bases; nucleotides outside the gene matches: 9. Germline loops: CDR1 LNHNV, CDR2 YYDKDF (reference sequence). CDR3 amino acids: CATGERTSGRPNEQFF. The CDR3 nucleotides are TGTGCCACCGGAGAGAGGACTAGCGGGAGGCCCAATGAGCAGTTCTTC.

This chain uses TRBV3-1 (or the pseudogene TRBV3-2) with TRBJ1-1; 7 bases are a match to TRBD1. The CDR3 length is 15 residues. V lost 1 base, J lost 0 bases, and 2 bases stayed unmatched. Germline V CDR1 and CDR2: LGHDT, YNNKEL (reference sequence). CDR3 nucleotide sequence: TGTGCCAGCAGCCAAGGGGGACAGCTGAACACTGAAGCTTTCTTT. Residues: CASSQGGQLNTEAFF.

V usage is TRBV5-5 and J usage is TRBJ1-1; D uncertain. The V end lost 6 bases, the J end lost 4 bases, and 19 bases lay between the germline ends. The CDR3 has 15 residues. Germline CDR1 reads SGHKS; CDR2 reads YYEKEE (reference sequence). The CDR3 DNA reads TGTGCCAGCACCCTGGGAGGGTCGGGGTTCACTGAAGCTTTCTTT. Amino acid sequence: CASTLGGSGFTEAFF.

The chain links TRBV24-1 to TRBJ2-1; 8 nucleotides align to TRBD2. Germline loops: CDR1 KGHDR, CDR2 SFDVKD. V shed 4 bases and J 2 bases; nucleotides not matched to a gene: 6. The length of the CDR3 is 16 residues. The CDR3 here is CATSDFSGTAYNEQFF. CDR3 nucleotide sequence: TGTGCCACCAGTGACTTTAGCGGGACCGCCTACAATGAGCAGTTCTTC.